What follows are 25 T cell receptor beta chains derived from one specimen sequenced in a study of blood T cell repertoires in COVID-19. Clones were read by immunoSEQ multiplex PCR, and TCRdb kept only the in-frame ones, dropping some. This sample has 330,000 or so clones, with about 91% found just once. Sequenced input: peripheral blood. Receptors were obtained from a young man with COVID-19, enrolled during active disease.

The genes are TRBV7-6 and TRBJ2-1; 7 bases line up with TRBD1. V shed 1 base and J 3 bases; nucleotides not matched to a gene: 9. CDR1 SGHVS and CDR2 FNYEAQ come from the germline V gene. CDR3 length: 17 residues. The CDR3 sequence: CASSLGALRGHYNEQFF. The CDR3, as DNA: TGTGCCAGCAGCTTAGGAGCCCTAAGGGGGCACTACAATGAGCAGTTCTTC.

This chain uses TRBV2 with TRBJ2-7, with D perhaps TRBD2 (5 bases). CDR1 is SNHLY, CDR2 FYNNEI, per germline. The CDR3 sequence is 15 residues long. Deletions cut 5 bases from V and 0 bases from J, with 14 bases between. The CDR3 is CASSYQLALSYEQYF. CDR3 in DNA: TGTGCCAGCAGTTACCAGCTAGCCCTCTCCTACGAGCAGTACTTC.

This clone was recorded a few times. The rearrangement uses TRBV15 and TRBJ2-3; 15 nucleotides match TRBD2. This CDR3 spans 18 amino acids. Looked up from germline, CDR1 is LNHNV and CDR2 is YYDKDF (reference sequence). Trimming took 0 bases from V and 2 from J; bases not matched to a gene: 3. In nucleotides, the CDR3 is TGTGCCACCAGCAGAGATAGGACTAGCGGGAGGGACACAGATACGCAGTATTTT. Amino acids: CATSRDRTSGRDTDTQYF.

The chain joins TRBV27 to TRBJ1-1, with 8 bases fitting TRBD1. The CDR3 has 21 residues. The trim removed 2 bases at V and 4 bases at J, leaving 24 bases unmatched. Germline V gene sequence: CDR1 MNHEY, CDR2 SMNVEV (reference sequence). In DNA, the CDR3 is TGTGCCAGCAGTTTAATTTTCAGGGGGCCGAGAATTACTGCAGCAATCACTGAAGCTTTCTTT. Its protein is CASSLIFRGPRITAAITEAFF.

The V gene is TRBV5-4, the J gene TRBJ2-5; 8 bases map to TRBD1. This CDR3 region has 15 residues. Trimming removed 3 bases from V and 1 base from J; junction bases left unmatched: 5. CDR1 and CDR2 (germline): SGHNT, YYREEE (reference sequence). CDR3 loop: CASSWKTGGQETQYF. The CDR3 region has the DNA TGTGCCAGCAGCTGGAAAACAGGGGGCCAAGAGACCCAGTACTTC. Complete variable domain (other parts from reference TRBV5-4 and TRBJ2-5): ETGVTQSPTHLIKTRGQQVTLRCSSQSGHNTVSWYQQALGQGPQFIFQYYREEENGRGNFPPRFSGLQFPNYSSELNVNALELDDSALYLCASSWKTGGQETQYFGPGTRLLVL.

V is TRBV5-1 and J is TRBJ1-2; 8 bases map to TRBD1. The V segment lost 4 bases and the J segment 2 bases; nucleotides outside the gene matches: 4. In germline, CDR1 is SGHRS, CDR2 YFSETQ. This CDR3 comprises 14 residues. The CDR3 is CASSQAGGNYGYTF. The DNA of the CDR3 is TGCGCCAGCAGCCAAGCAGGGGGCAACTATGGCTACACCTTC.

This chain links TRBV24-1 with TRBJ2-2; D ambiguous. This CDR3 spans 13 amino acids. CDR1 and CDR2 (germline): KGHDR, SFDVKD. Trimming removed 10 bases from V and 4 bases from J, with 12 bases in between. The CDR3 here is CATRGSGTGELFF. CDR3 DNA: TGTGCCACTAGAGGCTCGGGCACCGGGGAGCTGTTTTTT.

The chain joins TRBV30 to TRBJ1-5, with 9 bases aligning to TRBD1. The CDR3 has 14 residues. V shed 5 bases, J shed 3 bases, and the junction held 5 bases outside the gene matches. CDR1 and CDR2 (germline): GTSNPN, SVGIG (reference sequence). The CDR3 DNA follows: TGTGCCTGGGGGACAGGGTCGAACAATCAGCCCCAGCATTTT. As protein: CAWGTGSNNQPQHF. The variable domain in full, completed from reference TRBV30 and TRBJ1-5, reads SQTIHQWPATLVQPVGSPLSLECTVEGTSNPNLYWYRQAAGRGLQLLFYSVGIGQISSEVPQNLSASRPQDRQFILSSKKLLLSDSGFYLCAWGTGSNNQPQHFGDGTRLSIL.

This chain links TRBV2 with TRBJ2-2; D gene unclear. Trimming removed 8 bases at V and 1 base at J, with 8 bases between. Germline CDR1 SNHLY, CDR2 FYNNEI. The CDR3 totals 13 residues. The CDR3, as DNA: TGTGCCAGCGGAACAGTGAACACCGGGGAGCTGTTTTTT. Amino acid sequence: CASGTVNTGELFF.

This rearrangement joins TRBV7-9 to TRBJ2-2; perhaps TRBD2 as D (6 bases). CDR3 length equals 13 residues. CDR1 SEHNR and CDR2 FQNEAQ come from the germline V gene (reference sequence). CDR3 DNA sequence: TGTGTTTTAAACGGGGGAACGGCCGGGGAGCTGTTTTTT. Translation gives CVLNGGTAGELFF. The variable domain in full, with the rest retrieved from reference TRBV7-9 and TRBJ2-2, is DTGVSQNPRHKITKRGQNVTFRCDPISEHNRLYWYRQTLGQGPEFLTYFQNEAQLEKSRLLSDRFSAERPKGSFSTLEIQRTEQGDSAMYLCVLNGGTAGELFFGEGSRLTVL.

The genes are TRBV11-2 and TRBJ2-1, with 8 bases identical to TRBD2. Germline CDR1 is SGHAT and CDR2 is FQNNGV. The J segment lost 10 bases and the V segment lost 4 bases, leaving 12 bases of the junction unmatched. CDR3 size: 15 residues. Here the CDR3 reads CASSSGTSPGAEQFF. DNA for the CDR3: TGTGCCAGCAGCTCAGGGACTAGTCCGGGGGCGGAGCAGTTCTTC.

The chain has TRBV7-2 and TRBJ1-3; 8 bases line up with TRBD1. The ends lost 4 bases at V and 3 bases at J; junction bases unmatched: 5. This CDR3 spans 15 amino acids. In germline, CDR1 is SGHTA, CDR2 FQGNSA. The CDR3 nucleotides read TGTGCCAGCAGCTCACAGACAGGGGTTGGAAACACCATATATTTT. Protein: CASSSQTGVGNTIYF.

V gene TRBV6-5 combines with J gene TRBJ1-2; TRBD1 matches at 9 bases. The CDR3 length is 14 residues. Germline CDR1 MNHEY, CDR2 SVGAGI. Germline trimming cut 6 bases from V and 5 bases from J; bases unmatched to any gene: 7. In DNA form, the CDR3 reads TGTGCCAGCAGGCACACAGGGGGCGGTTATGGCTACACCTTC. Translated: CASRHTGGGYGYTF.

The V and J genes are TRBV11-2 and TRBJ2-1; 7 bases agree with TRBD1. Trimming cost V 1 base and J 2 bases; bases outside gene matches: 8. CDR3 length: 17 residues. The germline V gene has CDR1 SGHAT and CDR2 FQNNGV. The CDR3 DNA sequence: TGTGCCAGCAGCTTAGGACCCTGGGACAGAGCCTACAATGAGCAGTTCTTC. Encoded protein: CASSLGPWDRAYNEQFF.

The V and J genes are TRBV30 and TRBJ1-3, with D possibly being TRBD1 (6 bases). Germline V gene data show CDR1 as GTSNPN and CDR2 as SVGIG (reference sequence). This CDR3 is built from 14 residues. The germline V and J ends were trimmed by 0 bases and 4 bases, with 10 bases remaining between them. CDR3 loop: CAWSVEGGGNTIYF. Written as DNA, the CDR3 is TGTGCCTGGAGTGTAGAGGGGGGGGGAAACACCATATATTTT. Full variable domain (missing parts from reference TRBV30 and TRBJ1-3): SQTIHQWPATLVQPVGSPLSLECTVEGTSNPNLYWYRQAAGRGLQLLFYSVGIGQISSEVPQNLSASRPQDRQFILSSKKLLLSDSGFYLCAWSVEGGGNTIYFGEGSWLTVV.

Points on this clone: It may be a read error: a sequence one base away is much more abundant. The chain couples TRBV14 to TRBJ2-7, with TRBD2 identical over 10 bases. Germline V gives CDR1 SGHDN, CDR2 FVKESK. The CDR3 length is 19 residues. V gave up 4 bases and J gave up 2 bases; unmatched junction bases: 17. CDR3 sequence (DNA): TGTGCCAGCAGCCCACACACAAGGTCACTAGCGGGACGAGCCTACGAGCAGTACTTC. Its protein is CASSPHTRSLAGRAYEQYF.

The genes are TRBV24-1 and TRBJ2-1, with TRBD2 as a possible D gene (5 bases). Germline loops: CDR1 KGHDR, CDR2 SFDVKD. The CDR3 is made up of 13 amino acids. V was shortened by 7 bases and J by 5 bases, with 11 bases between the two germline ends. The CDR3 DNA sequence: TGTGCCACCAGAGGGAGTCAGAACAATGAGCAGTTCTTC. Translation gives CATRGSQNNEQFF.

This clone appeared a single time. This chain uses TRBV15 with TRBJ1-2; D call uncertain. The germline CDR1 and CDR2 sequences are LNHNV and YYDKDF (reference sequence). Trimming removed 0 bases at V and 10 bases at J, with 24 bases between. The CDR3 spans 17 residues. The CDR3 is CATSRDRSSSGRGAYTF. The DNA for the CDR3 is TGTGCCACCAGCAGAGATAGATCGTCGTCTGGCCGGGGTGCCTACACCTTC.

The chain employs TRBV30 and TRBJ2-7, with 10 bases that match TRBD1. The trim removed 0 bases at V and 4 bases at J, leaving 3 bases unmatched. The CDR3 spans 14 residues. Germline CDR1 GTSNPN, CDR2 SVGIG (reference sequence). The CDR3 here is CAWSVGGQGYEQYF. The CDR3 DNA is TGTGCCTGGAGTGTTGGGGGACAGGGGTACGAGCAGTACTTC.

The chain employs TRBV27 and TRBJ2-2, with 10 bases aligning to TRBD1. Germline V gives CDR1 MNHEY, CDR2 SMNVEV (reference sequence). Trimming took 7 bases from V and 3 from J; bases not matched to a gene: 5. This CDR3 has 15 amino acids. CDR3 protein: CASKRQGADTGELFF. The CDR3 DNA reads as TGTGCCAGCAAAAGACAGGGGGCCGACACCGGGGAGCTGTTTTTT.

This clone has more than one count but fewer than ten. This chain joins TRBV4-2 and TRBJ1-5, with 10 bases fitting TRBD1. The germline V gene has CDR1 LGHNA and CDR2 YNFKEQ. Trimming took 1 base from V and 5 from J; bases not matched to a gene: 8. The CDR3 sequence is 17 residues long. The CDR3 here is CASSQAGDRGGYQPQHF. The DNA of the CDR3 is TGTGCCAGCAGCCAAGCGGGGGACAGGGGAGGGTATCAGCCCCAGCATTTT.

The rearrangement joins TRBV25-1 to TRBJ1-2; the D gene is possibly TRBD1 (6 bases). Germline V CDR1 and CDR2: MGHDK, SYGVNS. CDR3 size: 14 residues. V gave up 3 bases and J gave up 5 bases, with 13 bases separating them. CDR3 nucleotide sequence: TGTGCCAGCAGTGACAGCGGGGGCTGGTATGGCTACACCTTC. Its protein is CASSDSGGWYGYTF.

This chain connects TRBV6-1 to TRBJ1-1; 12 bases fit TRBD1. The germline V gene encodes CDR1 MNHNS and CDR2 SASEGT. V lost 2 bases and J lost 0; bases outside the gene matches: 7. This CDR3 comprises 18 residues. The CDR3 DNA reads TGTGCCAGCAGTGAACTTCCGGGACAGGGGGCCGTGAACACTGAAGCTTTCTTT. Its translation is CASSELPGQGAVNTEAFF.

This clone was detected a few times. CDR3 protein: CASSQDTPLASSTDTQYF. CDR3 nucleotide sequence: TGCGCCAGCAGCCAAGATACCCCTCTAGCGTCTAGCACAGATACGCAGTATTTT. The chain combines TRBV4-1 with TRBJ2-3; possible D gene TRBD2, 6 bases. V gave up 0 bases and J gave up 0 bases, with 16 bases separating them. CDR3 length: 18 amino acids. CDR1 and CDR2 (germline): MGHRA, YSYEKL.

The rearrangement uses TRBV20-1 and TRBJ1-5; D is perhaps TRBD1 (5 bases). The germline CDR1 and CDR2 sequences are DFQATT and SNEGSKA (reference sequence). This CDR3 spans 11 amino acids. V gave up 7 bases and J gave up 4 bases, with 8 bases separating them. The chain's CDR3 is CSVKGNQPQHF. The DNA of the CDR3 is TGCAGTGTCAAGGGGAATCAGCCCCAGCATTTT.